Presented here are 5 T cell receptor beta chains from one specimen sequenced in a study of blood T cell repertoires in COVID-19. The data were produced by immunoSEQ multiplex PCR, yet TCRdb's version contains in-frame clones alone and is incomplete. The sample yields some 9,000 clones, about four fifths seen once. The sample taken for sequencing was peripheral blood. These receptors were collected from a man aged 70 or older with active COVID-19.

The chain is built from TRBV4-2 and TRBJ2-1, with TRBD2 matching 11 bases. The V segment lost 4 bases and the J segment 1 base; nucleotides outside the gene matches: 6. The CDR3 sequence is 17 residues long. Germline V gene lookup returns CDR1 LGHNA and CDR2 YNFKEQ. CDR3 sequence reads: CASSPRTSGQSYNEQFF. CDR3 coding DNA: TGTGCCAGCAGCCCCAGGACTAGCGGGCAATCCTACAATGAGCAGTTCTTC.

In nucleotides, the CDR3 is TGTGCCAGCAGTTACAGGAGCGGGACTAGCGAGCAGTACTTC. This codes for CASSYRSGTSEQYF. The chain couples TRBV6-5 to TRBJ2-7, with TRBD2 identical over 8 bases. The CDR3 covers 14 residues. Germline loops: CDR1 MNHEY, CDR2 SVGAGI. Trimming at V came to 2 bases and at J to 6 bases, leaving 6 bases not matched to a gene.

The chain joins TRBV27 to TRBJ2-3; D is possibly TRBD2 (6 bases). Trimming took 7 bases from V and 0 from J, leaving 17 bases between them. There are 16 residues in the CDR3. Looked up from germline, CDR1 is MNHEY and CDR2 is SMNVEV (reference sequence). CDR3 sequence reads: CASTSWRGRSTDTQYF. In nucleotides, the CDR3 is TGTGCCAGCACCTCTTGGCGGGGCAGAAGCACAGATACGCAGTATTTT.

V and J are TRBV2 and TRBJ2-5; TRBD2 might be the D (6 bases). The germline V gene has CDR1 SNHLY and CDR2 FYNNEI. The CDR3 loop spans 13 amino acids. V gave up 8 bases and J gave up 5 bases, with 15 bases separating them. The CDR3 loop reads CASRFGTSETQYF. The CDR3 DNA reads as TGTGCCAGCCGATTTGGGACTTCGGAGACCCAGTACTTC.

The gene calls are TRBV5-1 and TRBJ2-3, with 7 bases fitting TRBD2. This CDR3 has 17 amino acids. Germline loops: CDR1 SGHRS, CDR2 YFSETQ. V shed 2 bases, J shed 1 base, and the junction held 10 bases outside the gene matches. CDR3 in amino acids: CASSLFQGGSGTDTQYF. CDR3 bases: TGCGCCAGCAGCTTATTTCAGGGAGGGTCGGGCACAGATACGCAGTATTTT.